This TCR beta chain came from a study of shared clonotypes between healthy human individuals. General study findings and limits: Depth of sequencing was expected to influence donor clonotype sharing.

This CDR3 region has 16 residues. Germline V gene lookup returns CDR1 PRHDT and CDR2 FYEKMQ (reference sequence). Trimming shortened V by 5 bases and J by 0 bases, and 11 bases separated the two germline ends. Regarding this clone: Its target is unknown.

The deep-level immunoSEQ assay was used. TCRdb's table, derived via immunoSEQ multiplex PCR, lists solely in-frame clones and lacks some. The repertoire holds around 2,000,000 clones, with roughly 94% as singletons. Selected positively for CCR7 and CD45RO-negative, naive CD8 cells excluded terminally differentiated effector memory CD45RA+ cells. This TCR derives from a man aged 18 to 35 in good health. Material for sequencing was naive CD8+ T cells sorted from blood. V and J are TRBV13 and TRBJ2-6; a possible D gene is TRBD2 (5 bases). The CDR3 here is CASSEGGSSGANVLTF. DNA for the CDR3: TGTGCCAGCAGCGAGGGTGGGAGCTCTGGGGCCAACGTCCTGACTTTC.